The next 30 T cell receptor beta chains were all read from a single sample in a study of human T cells and chemical hapten exposure. TCRdb passed the RACE reads through MiXCR, listing each CDR3 protein once. This sample has around 380,000 distinct CDR3 sequences, with approximately 4.4% found just once. Time point denoted: patch test 1, 2 weeks after DPC sensitization. This sample's treatment: therapeutic diphenylcyclopropenone sensitization with weekly scalp DPC. The sequencing used whole blood, collected in connection with sensitization to the hapten diphenylcyclopropenone (DPC). The receptors come from a woman in her 50s with alopecia areata. Some clones in this sample may be carry-over from other donors' samples.

This sequence joins TRBV5-1 and TRBJ1-5; D not resolved. Trimming cost V 4 bases and J 6 bases, with 14 bases left between them. This CDR3 spans 14 amino acids. From germline, CDR1 is SGHRS and CDR2 YFSETQ. As DNA, the CDR3 is TGCGCCAGCAGCGCGGACGCCGGCAGTCAGCCCCAGCATTTT. Its translation: CASSADAGSQPQHF.

This clonotype was observed a few times. V is TRBV28 and J is TRBJ2-1; weak D call: TRBD1 (5 bases). Per the germline V gene, CDR1 is MDHEN and CDR2 is SYDVKM. The CDR3 loop spans 14 amino acids. V gave up 5 bases and J gave up 8 bases, with 16 bases separating them. The CDR3 sequence is CASSPRASRDEQFF. In DNA form, the CDR3 reads TGTGCCAGCAGTCCCCGGGCAAGCAGGGATGAGCAGTTCTTC.

This clonotype was observed many times. The chain uses TRBV20-1 and TRBJ2-1; the match to TRBD2 covers 9 bases. The CDR3 spans 14 residues. Germline CDR1 reads DFQATT; CDR2 reads SNEGSKA (reference sequence). V gave up 6 bases and J gave up 7 bases; unmatched junction bases: 10. DNA for the CDR3: TGCAGTGCCAGAATAGCGGGAGACTGGAATGAGCAGTTCTTC. It specifies CSARIAGDWNEQFF.

This clonotype was counted at least ten times. CDR3 DNA: TGCAGCGTTGACCCCTTGGGAGAGACCCAGTACTTC. It is translated as CSVDPLGETQYF. The genes are TRBV29-1 and TRBJ2-5; D is unresolved. In germline, CDR1 is SQVTM, CDR2 ANQGSEA. Trimming took off 3 bases at V and 4 bases at J, with 9 bases between the two ends. CDR3 length: 12 residues.

The chain carries TRBV3-1 and TRBJ2-3, with 11 positions matching TRBD2. Germline loops: CDR1 LGHDT, CDR2 YNNKEL (reference sequence). V lost 0 bases and J lost 8; bases outside the gene matches: 10. The CDR3 runs 17 residues. The chain's CDR3 is CASSQDLELAGDGTQYF. The CDR3 DNA reads TGTGCCAGCAGCCAAGATCTTGAACTAGCGGGAGATGGTACGCAGTATTTT.

This clonotype was seen many times. CDR3 protein: CASSFQRATNEKLFF. The CDR3 region has the DNA TGCGCCAGCAGCTTTCAAAGAGCGACTAATGAAAAACTGTTTTTT. V and J are TRBV5-1 and TRBJ1-4; D not certain. From germline, CDR1 is SGHRS and CDR2 YFSETQ. V lost 2 bases to trimming and J lost 2 bases, with 10 bases between them. The CDR3 is made up of 15 amino acids.

The V and J genes are TRBV7-9 and TRBJ1-2, with D maybe TRBD1 (5 bases). The germline V and J ends were trimmed by 4 bases and 3 bases, with 21 bases remaining between them. This CDR3 has 17 amino acids. Germline-derived CDR1 and CDR2 are SEHNR and FQNEAQ (reference sequence). CDR3 nucleotide sequence: TGTGCCAGCAGCTCGCAGTCGGCAGGGAGGGACTACTATGGCTACACCTTC. It codes for CASSSQSAGRDYYGYTF.

This clonotype was counted ten times or more. This chain links TRBV15 with TRBJ1-1, with D possibly being TRBD1 (6 bases). This CDR3 is 15 amino acids long. Trimming shortened V by 3 bases and J by 3 bases, and 14 bases separated the two germline ends. Germline V CDR1 and CDR2: LNHNV, YYDKDF (reference sequence). The CDR3 protein is CATSREGGADTEAFF. CDR3 DNA sequence: TGTGCCACCAGCAGGGAGGGGGGCGCTGACACTGAAGCTTTCTTT.

This clonotype has ten or more counts. The chain uses TRBV7-2 and TRBJ2-3, with D possibly TRBD1 on 6 matching bases. This CDR3 is 15 amino acids long. V was cut by 5 bases and J by 1 base, with 13 bases left in between. The germline V gene encodes CDR1 SGHTA and CDR2 FQGNSA. CDR3 coding DNA: TGTGCCAGCAGCCCTCGGGCAGGGGGCACAGATACGCAGTATTTT. It translates to CASSPRAGGTDTQYF.

This clonotype was counted at least ten times. This sequence joins TRBV3-1 and TRBJ2-3, with D perhaps matching TRBD2 (5 bases). Per the germline V gene, CDR1 is LGHDT and CDR2 is YNNKEL (reference sequence). The CDR3 is 13 amino acids. Trimming shortened V by 4 bases and J by 4 bases, and 9 bases separated the two germline ends. The CDR3 sequence: CASSRMGADTQYF. In DNA form, the CDR3 reads TGTGCCAGCAGCCGAATGGGAGCAGATACGCAGTATTTT.

In its sample, this clonotype was seen a few times. J is TRBJ2-4 and V is TRBV12-3 or TRBV12-4; D not resolved. This CDR3 is 14 amino acids long. Trimming left V 2 bases short and J 0 bases short, with 5 bases between. The CDR3 is CASSLRSAKNIQYF. CDR3 in DNA: TGTGCCAGCAGTTTAAGGTCAGCCAAAAACATTCAGTACTTC.

The sample holds many counts of this clonotype. This chain joins TRBV7-2 and TRBJ2-5, with D tentatively TRBD2 (6 bases). The CDR3 is made up of 14 amino acids. V was cut by 2 bases and J by 9 bases, with 16 bases left in between. The V gene's germline CDR1 is SGHTA and CDR2 FQGNSA. The CDR3 nucleotides are TGTGCCAGCAGCTTACGGGGGACCTCCGGGGCCCAGTACTTC. It codes for CASSLRGTSGAQYF.

This clonotype was recorded many times. This chain uses TRBV12-3 or TRBV12-4 with TRBJ2-3, with 7 bases fitting TRBD2. V shed 4 bases and J 2 bases; nucleotides not matched to a gene: 6. The CDR3 sequence is 15 residues long. The CDR3 region is CASSSSGIPTDTQYF. The DNA for the CDR3 is TGTGCCAGCAGTTCTAGCGGAATTCCCACAGATACGCAGTATTTT.

This clonotype was counted a few times. The V call is TRBV6-6, the J call TRBJ2-3, with D unclear. The CDR3 sequence is 15 residues long. Per germline, CDR1 MNHNY and CDR2 SVGAGI (reference sequence). Trimming took 2 bases from V and 2 from J, leaving 11 bases between them. The CDR3: CASSYGEWVTDTQYF. As DNA, the CDR3 is TGTGCCAGCAGTTACGGCGAGTGGGTCACAGATACGCAGTATTTT.

With regard to this clonotype: One base away lies a much larger clone, so this may be a sequencing read error. The V call is TRBV20-1, the J call TRBJ2-7, with 12 bases matching TRBD2. This CDR3 spans 13 amino acids. CDR1 DFQATT and CDR2 SNEGSKA come from the germline V gene (reference sequence). The CDR3 coding sequence is TGCGGTGCTAGCGGGAGGGCCCTATGGGAGCAGTACTTC. Residues: CGASGRALWEQYF.

There are many counts of this clonotype. The chain employs TRBV10-2 and TRBJ2-7, with D perhaps assigned TRBD1 or TRBD2 (5 bases each). The CDR3 sequence is 12 residues long. Germline CDR1 WSHSY, CDR2 SAAADI. Trimming left V 8 bases short and J 6 bases short, with 14 bases between. CDR3 sequence (DNA): TGCGCCAGCCGGGACGTTGGCCTCGAGCAGTACTTC. This gives the protein CASRDVGLEQYF.

This clonotype was detected ten times or more. V is TRBV10-3 and J is TRBJ2-5, with 10 bases aligning to TRBD1. The CDR3 contains 14 residues. V was clipped by 6 bases and J by 4 bases; unmatched bases: 5. Germline lookup yields CDR1 ENHRY and CDR2 SYGVKD. The CDR3 loop reads CAIRDRDRGETQYF. CDR3 DNA sequence: TGTGCCATCAGGGACCGGGACAGGGGAGAGACCCAGTACTTC.

This clonotype was recorded many times. This chain joins TRBV2 and TRBJ2-3, with 8 bases matching TRBD2. CDR3 length: 16 amino acids. V lost 6 bases, J lost 5 bases, and 13 bases stayed unmatched. Germline loops: CDR1 SNHLY, CDR2 FYNNEI. In DNA, the CDR3 is TGTGCCAGCAGGTGGTCGACGGGGGGGCCAATAGATACGCAGTATTTT. This translates into CASRWSTGGPIDTQYF.

This clonotype was counted at least ten times. The V call is TRBV7-9, the J call TRBJ2-2; D is ambiguous. Germline CDR1 reads SEHNR; CDR2 reads FQNEAQ (reference sequence). The CDR3 consists of 10 residues. The V and J ends lost 11 bases and 3 bases respectively, with 4 bases between them. CDR3 DNA sequence: TGTGCCGGGGACACCGGGGAGCTGTTTTTT. Its protein is CAGDTGELFF.

This clonotype was detected many times. The chain has TRBV2 and TRBJ1-5; 11 bases align to TRBD1. This CDR3 contains 13 residues. Trimming at V came to 11 bases and at J to 7 bases, leaving 7 bases not matched to a gene. Germline CDR1 is SNHLY and CDR2 is FYNNEI. This CDR3 is CAVGQGEVQPQHF. The CDR3 nucleotides are TGTGCCGTGGGACAGGGGGAGGTCCAGCCCCAGCATTTT.

This clonotype was seen more than once but under ten times. The V and J genes are TRBV27 and TRBJ2-3; D unresolved. The germline V gene encodes CDR1 MNHEY and CDR2 SMNVEV (reference sequence). This CDR3 is built from 13 residues. V was trimmed by 2 bases and J by 5 bases, leaving 8 bases between them. CDR3 sequence: CASSLGVRDTQYF. As DNA, the CDR3 is TGTGCCAGCAGTTTAGGGGTTCGAGATACGCAGTATTTT.

The sample holds many counts of this clonotype. The CDR3 sequence is CASSPLGEPGANVLTF. The DNA of the CDR3 is TGTGCCAGCAGCCCCCTTGGAGAACCCGGGGCCAACGTCCTGACTTTC. J is TRBJ2-6 and V is TRBV4-2; no reliable D call. V lost 4 bases to trimming and J lost 4 bases, with 14 bases between them. This CDR3 contains 16 residues. CDR1 is LGHNA, CDR2 YNFKEQ, per germline.

This clonotype was seen many times. The chain uses TRBV6-5 and TRBJ2-3, with D perhaps matching TRBD2 (6 bases). CDR1 is MNHEY and CDR2 is SVGAGI in the germline V gene. Trimming took 6 bases from V and 2 from J, leaving 15 bases between them. The CDR3 spans 15 residues. The CDR3 spells CASSHSGTFTDTQYF. The CDR3 region has the DNA TGTGCCAGCAGCCACTCCGGGACTTTCACAGATACGCAGTATTTT.

This clonotype was found a few times. The CDR3 spells CASGVGVNTGELFF. The CDR3 DNA sequence: TGTGCTAGTGGAGTGGGGGTGAACACCGGGGAGCTGTTTTTT. The rearrangement uses TRBV12-5 and TRBJ2-2; either TRBD1 or TRBD2 may fit D (5 bases each). V dropped 6 bases and J dropped 1 base, with 9 bases sitting between them. This CDR3 region has 14 residues. In germline, CDR1 is LGHNT, CDR2 FRNRAP.

The CDR3 sequence: CATGTVYGYTF. The CDR3 region has the DNA TGTGCCACCGGGACCGTTTATGGCTACACCTTC. V is TRBV6-2 or TRBV6-3 and J is TRBJ1-2, with D possibly TRBD1 on 5 matching bases. Germline V lookup: CDR1 MNHEY, CDR2 SVGEGT. The CDR3 covers 11 residues. Deletions cut 10 bases from V and 5 bases from J, with 11 bases between.

This clonotype appeared many times. The chain uses TRBV12-3 or TRBV12-4 and TRBJ1-1, with D tentatively TRBD1 (5 bases). Deletions cut 2 bases from V and 4 bases from J, with 14 bases between. This CDR3 has 15 residues. The CDR3 loop is CASSLFQGGSTEAFF. In DNA, the CDR3 is TGTGCCAGCAGTTTATTTCAGGGAGGGAGCACTGAAGCTTTCTTT.

This clonotype was counted many times. The chain recombines TRBV20-1 with TRBJ2-4; 9 bases are a match to TRBD1. The V gene end was trimmed by 5 bases and the J gene end by 3 bases; junction bases not matched to a gene: 2. The CDR3 runs to 13 residues. Germline V gene sequence: CDR1 DFQATT, CDR2 SNEGSKA (reference sequence). The CDR3 DNA sequence: TGCAGTGCTTGGGGACAGGGCAAAAACATTCAGTACTTC. This translates into CSAWGQGKNIQYF.

This chain connects TRBV7-8 to TRBJ2-3, with 9 nucleotides matching TRBD2. Germline CDR1 SGHVS, CDR2 FQNEAQ. The CDR3 runs 16 residues. J lost 6 bases, V lost 1 base, and 8 bases had no gene match. DNA of the CDR3: TGTGCCAGCAGCTTAGAGCCTAGCGGGGAGAGGGATACGCAGTATTTT. This encodes CASSLEPSGERDTQYF.

This clonotype was observed a handful of times. The CDR3 coding sequence is TGTGCCAGCAGCCACACCATCGGGACACACGATGAGCAGTTCTTC. Protein product: CASSHTIGTHDEQFF. The chain has TRBV7-6 and TRBJ2-1, with D tentatively TRBD1 (6 bases). The CDR3 runs to 15 residues. Germline values: CDR1 SGHVS, CDR2 FNYEAQ. V was clipped by 5 bases and J by 8 bases, with 19 bases between them. The full variable domain, in which reference TRBV7-6 and TRBJ2-1 provide the parts outside the CDR3, is GAGVSQSPRYKVTKRGQDVALRCDPISGHVSLYWYRQALGQGPEFLTYFNYEAQQDKSGLPNDRFSAERPEGSISTLTIQRTEQRDSAMYRCASSHTIGTHDEQFFGPGTRLTVL.

This clonotype was observed a handful of times. The J gene is TRBJ2-4, the V gene TRBV29-1; D gene unclear. The V end lost 6 bases, the J end lost 4 bases, and 13 bases lay between the germline ends. Germline loops: CDR1 SQVTM, CDR2 ANQGSEA. The CDR3 consists of 13 residues. The CDR3 nucleotides are TGCAGCGTAACGGCGACATTTAAAAACATTCAGTACTTC. Translating it yields CSVTATFKNIQYF.